A single TCR beta chain is shown here with its context. No cognate antigen has been identified for it. Base qualities are not provided; no much larger clone lies one nucleotide away. The trial excluded patients who had a history of autoimmune disease or were on systemic immunosuppression. In every dose cohort, peripheral blood was drawn for TCR sequencing at baseline, cycle 4 day 1, and cycle 7 day 1. The samples were taken from a phase I, first-in-human, multicenter, open-label dose-escalation trial of ivuxolimab. Adults with locally advanced or metastatic melanoma, renal cell, hepatocellular, or head and neck squamous cell carcinoma were enrolled in the trial. Before TCR sequencing, CD4+ T cells and CD8+ T cells were sorted from peripheral blood as separate populations. These data come from a study of OX40 agonist ivuxolimab in advanced cancers. Notes on the research overall: Ivuxolimab, which targeted the costimulatory receptor OX40 (CD134), was an agonistic, fully human IgG2 monoclonal antibody. Patients were allowed to have had prior anti-PD-1, anti-PD-L1 or anti-CTLA-4 therapy, and around two fifths of the dose-escalation patients had been treated with checkpoint inhibitors. Among the approximately 54 dose-escalation patients, 19 had hepatocellular carcinoma, 15 or so melanoma, 9 renal cell carcinoma and 9 head and neck cancer. The paper reports the monotherapy dose-escalation portion (N ≈ 52 patients) of the phase I ivuxolimab trial. Intravenous ivuxolimab was administered to patients every 2 weeks at six dose levels: 0.01, 0.1, 0.3, 1.5, 3 and 10 mg/kg. The point of sequencing TCRbeta in the periphery was to test whether ivuxolimab changed TCR sequence diversity and drove clonal T-cell expansion. The dose-escalation cohort was roughly 87% male with a mean age of roughly 60 years, ranging from roughly 23 to 85. Partial responses occurred in three dose-escalation patients: two with cutaneous melanoma and one with hepatocellular carcinoma. Paper-wide results and their limitations: At doses of 0.1 to 3.0 mg/kg, clonal expansion of both CD4+ and CD8+ T cells in blood was seen between baseline and week 6. Which antigens the clonally expanded peripheral T cells were specific for was not determined. Low levels of normalized T-cell clonal expansion were also seen in some nonresponding patients. In partial responders in the 0.1-3.0 mg/kg groups, normalized peripheral clonal expansion was found to be among the lowest, especially among CD8+ T cells. On average, CD8+ T cells showed more expanded clones than CD4+ T cells after ivuxolimab.

Genomic DNA was extracted from sorted cells for sequencing of the TCRbeta CDR3 region. TCRbeta CDR3 regions were sequenced using the immunoSEQ Assay. TCRdb limited this immuneACCESS table to in-frame rearrangements with V and J called. A share of clones is missing; checked studies link under half to unresolved V genes, and the rest is unexplained. Recorded for this sample are 34,000 or so clones; roughly 79% of them occurred a single time. Around 19% of the sample rests with the top ten. CDR1 and CDR2 are read off the germline V gene (reference sequence) as LNHNV and YYDKDF. The CDR3 spans 13 residues, from the cysteine through the phenylalanine. Kept here is only the CDR3 DNA, which spans 39 bases and is read in frame from base 1. V is trimmed back by 6 bases and J by 6 bases, and the junction contains 7 bases that no gene match accounts for.

This clonotype was sampled from an adult with an advanced solid tumor such as melanoma, head and neck, liver or kidney cancer. Recombination joined TRBV15 with TRBJ1-1; 7 junctional bases match TRBD1. The sample consisted of CD4+ or CD8+ T cells sorted from blood, taken in a trial of the OX40 agonist ivuxolimab. In nucleotides, the sequence is TGTGCCACCAGGTGGCAGGGGGACGCTGAAGCTTTCTTT. This encodes CATRWQGDAEAFF.